This paragraph reports one TCR beta chain. The CDR3 consists of 16 residues. The ends lost 1 base at V and 4 bases at J; junction bases unmatched: 4. Germline V gives CDR1 SGHRS, CDR2 YFSETQ. This sample is part of a study of blood T cell repertoires in COVID-19. Study context: Some COVID-19 samples were acute and others convalescent; all came from the United States, Italy and Spain. PBMCs, B-cell-depleted T cells, or T cells provided the cDNA or gDNA that made up the material.

In the original workflow: Estimation of nucleated cell counts relied on the amplification of reference gene primers. Here immunoSEQ multiplex PCR was the method, and the copy in TCRdb shows in-frame clones only, minus some. V and J calls and clone size are copied from that table; D and trimming were computed from the DNA. Of 60,000 to 75,000 clones listed, approximately 79% are singletons. The sequence derives from a woman aged 50 to 60 with acute or convalescent COVID-19. This chain connects TRBV5-1 to TRBJ2-2, with 10 bases lining up with TRBD1. The sample taken for sequencing was peripheral blood. CDR3 protein: CASSLMTGGGTGELFF. DNA of the CDR3: TGCGCCAGCAGCTTGATGACAGGGGGCGGCACCGGGGAGCTGTTTTTT. Using reference TRBV5-1 and TRBJ2-2 for the parts outside the CDR3, the full variable domain is KAGVTQTPRYLIKTRGQQVTLSCSPISGHRSVSWYQQTPGQGLQFLFEYFSETQRNKGNFPGRFSGRQFSNSRSEMNVSTLELGDSALYLCASSLMTGGGTGELFFGEGSRLTVL.